Presented here are 19 T cell receptor beta chains from one specimen sequenced in a study of T cell responses to AZD1222 COVID-19 vaccine. Sequencing was performed with immunoSEQ multiplex PCR; in TCRdb, only in-frame clones are kept and a portion is missing. The sample consists of 150,000 to 200,000 clones, just over 90% of them appearing once. Sequenced material: peripheral blood, taken 28 days after the second dose of the MenACWY control vaccine. The source is an adult who received the MenACWY meningococcal vaccine as a control.

This clone came up once. V and J are TRBV9 and TRBJ1-1; D remains ambiguous. The germline V gene has CDR1 SGDLS and CDR2 YYNGEE. V was cut by 3 bases and J by 1 base, with 10 bases left in between. The CDR3 runs 14 residues. Written as DNA, the CDR3 is TGTGCCAGCAGCGCGATGGACGGGAACACTGAAGCTTTCTTT. It codes for CASSAMDGNTEAFF.

This chain links TRBV5-1 with TRBJ1-2; no reliable D call. The ends were cut back, 3 bases at V and 2 bases at J, with 8 bases in the middle. Germline CDR1 is SGHRS and CDR2 is YFSETQ. The CDR3 runs to 13 residues. The chain's CDR3 is CASSSTENYGYTF. In nucleotides, the CDR3 is TGCGCCAGCAGCTCGACCGAGAACTATGGCTACACCTTC.

The chain is built from TRBV6-6 and TRBJ2-3; TRBD1 is a possible D gene (6 bases). V was cut by 6 bases and J by 2 bases, with 15 bases left in between. The CDR3 totals 15 residues. Germline V gene sequence: CDR1 MNHNY, CDR2 SVGAGI (reference sequence). The CDR3 protein is CASRPPRGTTDTQYF. The CDR3, as DNA: TGTGCCAGCAGACCCCCTAGGGGGACCACAGATACGCAGTATTTT.

The sample holds a few counts of this clone. V gene TRBV28 combines with J gene TRBJ2-5, with D maybe TRBD1 (7 bases). V gave up 8 bases and J gave up 5 bases, with 18 bases separating them. This CDR3 has 14 amino acids. CDR1 and CDR2 from the germline V gene are MDHEN and SYDVKM. CDR3 DNA: TGTGCCAGCCTCCCAGGGGGGACGTTGGAGACCCAGTACTTC. Encoded protein: CASLPGGTLETQYF.

The V and J genes are TRBV3-1 (or the pseudogene TRBV3-2) and TRBJ1-2; the D gene is possibly TRBD1 (5 bases). Germline assignment: CDR1 LGHDT and CDR2 YNNKEL (reference sequence). The CDR3 runs to 16 residues. Trimming removed 1 base at V and 8 bases at J, with 20 bases between. The CDR3 sequence: CASSQVGRGLKDGYTF. The CDR3 bases are TGTGCCAGCAGCCAAGTAGGGCGGGGGTTAAAAGACGGCTACACCTTC.

This chain connects TRBV6-6 to TRBJ1-1; TRBD1 matches at 8 bases. CDR1 is MNHNY, CDR2 SVGAGI, per germline (reference sequence). Trimming took 5 bases from V and 8 from J; bases not matched to a gene: 4. The CDR3 spans 12 residues. The CDR3 DNA sequence: TGTGCCAGCAGTGACCGGGACAGGGAAGCTTTCTTT. Amino acids: CASSDRDREAFF.

The rearrangement joins TRBV29-1 to TRBJ1-1, with D possibly TRBD1 on 6 matching bases. The CDR3 consists of 12 residues. Germline CDR1 SQVTM, CDR2 ANQGSEA. V was trimmed by 4 bases and J by 5 bases, leaving 11 bases between them. DNA for the CDR3: TGCAGCGTTGGAGGGGGGCTGACTGAAGCTTTCTTT. Its protein is CSVGGGLTEAFF.

The chain uses TRBV6-5 and TRBJ1-1; D unclear. Trimming took off 6 bases at V and 1 base at J, with 9 bases between the two ends. Germline values: CDR1 MNHEY, CDR2 SVGAGI. CDR3 length: 13 amino acids. The CDR3 loop reads CASRLGQNTEAFF. The CDR3, as DNA: TGTGCCAGCAGACTGGGTCAGAACACTGAAGCTTTCTTT.

CDR3 coding DNA: TGTGCTAGTGGTTTGCTATCGGCTACAACCCCCTGGACCATGGGCACTGAAGCTTTCTTT. It encodes CASGLLSATTPWTMGTEAFF. This rearrangement joins TRBV12-5 to TRBJ1-1; D is uncertain. The germline V and J ends were trimmed by 2 bases and 4 bases, with 29 bases remaining between them. The CDR3 has 20 residues. CDR1 and CDR2 from the germline V gene are LGHNT and FRNRAP.

This clone has just one count. The chain carries TRBV9 and TRBJ1-2; unclear D gene. The ends were cut back, 4 bases at V and 4 bases at J, with 14 bases in the middle. There are 14 residues in the CDR3. Germline assignment: CDR1 SGDLS and CDR2 YYNGEE. The CDR3 DNA sequence: TGTGCCAGCAGCCCAGAGACCGCTAGCTATGGCTACACCTTC. It codes for CASSPETASYGYTF. Based on the CDR3 plus reference TRBV9 and TRBJ1-2, the full variable domain is DSGVTQTPKHLITATGQRVTLRCSPRSGDLSVYWYQQSLDQGLQFLIQYYNGEERAKGNILERFSAQQFPDLHSELNLSSLELGDSALYFCASSPETASYGYTFGSGTRLTVV.

This clone showed up just a few times. The chain combines TRBV2 with TRBJ2-1; D might be TRBD2 (6 bases). The CDR3 has 12 amino acids. Germline CDR1 is SNHLY and CDR2 is FYNNEI. V was cut by 5 bases and J by 5 bases, with 7 bases left in between. CDR3 amino acids: CASSLADNEQFF. In DNA form, the CDR3 reads TGTGCCAGCAGTTTAGCGGACAATGAGCAGTTCTTC.

This chain uses TRBV30 with TRBJ2-1; tentatively, D is TRBD1 (6 bases). The germline V and J ends were trimmed by 0 bases and 3 bases, with 15 bases remaining between them. Germline lookup yields CDR1 GTSNPN and CDR2 SVGIG (reference sequence). This CDR3 has 16 amino acids. The CDR3 nucleotides read TGTGCCTGGAGTGTATCGCCAGGGGATATCTACAATGAGCAGTTCTTC. Protein sequence: CAWSVSPGDIYNEQFF.

The chain combines TRBV19 with TRBJ1-1; 7 nucleotides match TRBD1. This CDR3 contains 13 residues. Germline CDR1 is LNHDA and CDR2 is SQIVND (reference sequence). The ends lost 7 bases at V and 6 bases at J; junction bases unmatched: 8. CDR3 loop: CASNYGRGAEAFF. CDR3 DNA sequence: TGTGCCAGTAATTATGGCAGGGGGGCTGAAGCTTTCTTT.

This chain joins TRBV11-2 and TRBJ1-5; D is undetermined. Deletions cut 2 bases from V and 2 bases from J, with 4 bases between. Germline-derived CDR1 and CDR2 are SGHAT and FQNNGV. CDR3 size: 13 residues. The CDR3 loop reads CASSLSGNQPQHF. The DNA for the CDR3 is TGTGCCAGCAGCTTATCAGGCAATCAGCCCCAGCATTTT.

V and J are TRBV7-2 and TRBJ1-6, with 9 nucleotides matching TRBD1. Germline trimming cut 8 bases from V and 9 bases from J; bases unmatched to any gene: 8. The CDR3 is 14 residues long. Germline V gene data show CDR1 as SGHTA and CDR2 as FQGNSA. Here the CDR3 DNA reads TGTGCCAGCGGGGAACAGGGGGCTAGTTCACCCCTCCACTTT. Translated: CASGEQGASSPLHF.

J is TRBJ2-5 and V is TRBV28, with TRBD2 identical over 9 bases. This CDR3 region has 14 residues. Trimming cost V 4 bases and J 4 bases; bases outside gene matches: 4. Germline CDR1 and CDR2: MDHEN and SYDVKM. CDR3 coding DNA: TGTGCCAGCAGTTCGGGGACTAGCCGAGAGACCCAGTACTTC. It specifies CASSSGTSRETQYF. The variable domain in full, completed from reference TRBV28 and TRBJ2-5, reads DVKVTQSSRYLVKRTGEKVFLECVQDMDHENMFWYRQDPGLGLRLIYFSYDVKMKEKGDIPEGYSVSREKKERFSLILESASTNQTSMYLCASSSGTSRETQYFGPGTRLLVL.

This chain connects TRBV6-2 or TRBV6-3 to TRBJ1-2, with 9 bases identical to TRBD1. Germline V gene lookup returns CDR1 MNHEY and CDR2 SVGEGT. This CDR3 has 15 residues. Losses at the gene ends were 0 bases for V and 3 bases for J; bases not matched to a gene: 2. CDR3 amino acids: CASSYSRTGDYGYTF. CDR3 coding DNA: TGTGCCAGCAGTTACTCGCGGACAGGGGACTATGGCTACACCTTC.

The CDR3 DNA reads TGTGCCAGTAGTATAGGGACAATACTTAATTCACCCCTCCACTTT. The encoded protein is CASSIGTILNSPLHF. V and J are TRBV19 and TRBJ1-6; maybe TRBD1 (5 bases). The V gene lost 1 base and the J gene lost 6 bases, with 10 bases spanning the gap. Germline values: CDR1 LNHDA, CDR2 SQIVND (reference sequence). The CDR3 runs 15 residues. Supplemented by reference TRBV19 and TRBJ1-6, the full variable domain reads DGGITQSPKYLFRKEGQNVTLSCEQNLNHDAMYWYRQDPGQGLRLIYYSQIVNDFQKGDIAEGYSVSREKKESFPLTVTSAQKNPTAFYLCASSIGTILNSPLHFGNGTRLTVT.

V is TRBV5-5 and J is TRBJ1-5; no reliable D call. Trimming removed 0 bases from V and 4 bases from J, with 11 bases in between. CDR1 SGHKS and CDR2 YYEKEE come from the germline V gene (reference sequence). The CDR3 covers 15 residues. The CDR3 region has the DNA TGTGCCAGCAGCTTGGTGGCAGGTTGGAATCAGCCCCAGCATTTT. Encoded protein: CASSLVAGWNQPQHF.